One and the same sample provided the 3 T cell receptor beta chains below, sequenced in a study of T cells in Graves' hyperthyroidism and ophthalmopathy. Regions amplified from RNA transcripts were the TCR beta CDR3 regions. With the HTBI primer set, the TCR CDR3 went through a first round of RT-PCR. MiXCR, run by TCRdb on the multiplex PCR reads, gives a single entry per CDR3 protein. Among roughly 550,000 distinct CDR3 sequences listed, about 16% were seen once. The specimen was blood. The source is a woman in her twenties or thirties with Graves' ophthalmopathy.

This clonotype was counted between two and nine times. This chain uses TRBV4-3 with TRBJ1-5, with a possible D match to TRBD1 (6 bases). V lost 4 bases to trimming and J lost 4 bases, with 14 bases between them. Germline V gives CDR1 LGHNA, CDR2 YSLEER. The length of the CDR3 is 15 residues. Here the CDR3 DNA reads TGCGCCAGCAGCCGCCACAGGGAGGCTAATCAGCCCCAGCATTTT. It codes for CASSRHREANQPQHF.

This chain links TRBV5-5 with TRBJ1-2; no clear D. V lost 0 bases and J 1 base, leaving 10 bases between the germline ends. CDR1 and CDR2 from the germline V gene are SGHKS and YYEKEE (reference sequence). This CDR3 is 15 amino acids long. The CDR3 sequence is CASSLGDLRNYGYTF. CDR3 DNA sequence: TGTGCCAGCAGCTTGGGGGATCTACGTAACTATGGCTACACCTTC.

This clonotype was picked up many times. This chain uses TRBV28 with TRBJ2-7; perhaps TRBD1 as D (6 bases). The germline V and J ends were trimmed by 5 bases and 0 bases, with 17 bases remaining between them. Germline values: CDR1 MDHEN, CDR2 SYDVKM. The CDR3 spans 16 residues. As DNA, the CDR3 is TGTGCCAGCAGTGATCAGGGGTACGAGAGCTCCTACGAGCAGTACTTC. Protein sequence: CASSDQGYESSYEQYF.